This passage covers 30 T cell receptor beta chains from one sample sequenced in a study of glioma-infiltrating T cells. Using RNA template, CDR3s of TCR alpha and beta were amplified with iRepertoire arm-PCR. MiXCR was run by TCRdb on the multiplex PCR reads, yielding one entry per CDR3 protein. The sample includes under 150,000 distinct CDR3 sequences, roughly 43% of them seen just once. Sequenced material: glioma tissue, nonneoplastic brain tissue, or PBMCs (not recorded which). The receptor source for this set is a human donor with low-grade glioma or glioblastoma, undergoing nonglioma brain surgery, or in good health (not recorded which).

This clonotype was observed a few times. The gene calls are TRBV6-2 or TRBV6-3 and TRBJ1-6; D uncertain. The length of the CDR3 is 15 residues. Germline values: CDR1 MNHEY, CDR2 SVGEGT. Trimming removed 7 bases from V and 6 bases from J, with 16 bases in between. CDR3 sequence: CASTLPGNPNSPLHF. The CDR3 DNA reads as TGTGCCAGCACCCTTCCGGGAAATCCTAATTCACCCCTCCACTTT.

This clonotype turned up a few times. J is TRBJ1-6 and V is TRBV28; D ambiguous. CDR1 is MDHEN, CDR2 SYDVKM, per germline. The CDR3 spans 16 residues. V was cut by 6 bases and J by 14 bases, with 26 bases left in between. The CDR3 loop is CASRNPGGGRVSALHF. The CDR3 nucleotides read TGTGCCAGCAGAAACCCCGGAGGAGGGAGAGTGTCGGCCCTCCACTTT.

The rearrangement uses TRBV28 and TRBJ1-2; the match to TRBD1 covers 8 bases. Per germline, CDR1 MDHEN and CDR2 SYDVKM. Losses at the gene ends were 1 base for V and 5 bases for J; bases not matched to a gene: 3. The CDR3 contains 14 residues. The CDR3 DNA sequence: TGTGCCAGCAGTTTATCCAGGGGGCGTTATGGCTACACCTTC. This gives the protein CASSLSRGRYGYTF.

The sample holds a few counts of this clonotype. The V and J genes are TRBV20-1 and TRBJ2-1; 7 bases line up with TRBD2. This CDR3 has 14 amino acids. V shed 6 bases and J 9 bases; nucleotides not matched to a gene: 14. Germline loops: CDR1 DFQATT, CDR2 SNEGSKA (reference sequence). The CDR3 here is CSARPIAGATEQFF. CDR3 bases: TGCAGTGCAAGACCAATAGCGGGCGCAACTGAGCAGTTCTTC.

This clonotype has only one observation. The chain employs TRBV28 and TRBJ2-1; TRBD2 matches 12 bases. CDR1 and CDR2 (germline): MDHEN, SYDVKM. CDR3 length: 16 amino acids. The junction had 7 bases not matched to a gene; V was cut back by 6 bases and J by 4 bases. CDR3 protein: CASRTGLAGTYNEQFF. The CDR3 DNA reads TGTGCCAGCAGAACCGGACTAGCGGGAACTTACAATGAGCAGTTCTTC.

The DNA of the CDR3 is TGCAGTGCTAAGACAGGGCTGGAGACCCAGTACTTC. It yields the protein CSAKTGLETQYF. The chain combines TRBV20-1 with TRBJ2-5, with 7 bases that match TRBD1. Germline CDR1 is DFQATT and CDR2 is SNEGSKA (reference sequence). The CDR3 runs 12 residues. Trimming at V came to 4 bases and at J to 5 bases, leaving 4 bases not matched to a gene.

On this clonotype: This sequence may be a read error, since a much larger clone differs from it by one base. CDR3 DNA: TGTGCCCGCAGCTTCACAGATACGCAGTATTTT. This encodes CARSFTDTQYF. The chain recombines TRBV7-6 with TRBJ2-3, with D unresolved. Germline CDR1 and CDR2: SGHVS and FNYEAQ. The CDR3 runs 11 residues.

The V gene is TRBV27, the J gene TRBJ1-4; D unresolved. The V end was cut by 4 bases, the J end by 5 bases, with 8 bases between. Germline V gene lookup returns CDR1 MNHEY and CDR2 SMNVEV (reference sequence). The CDR3 extends over 13 amino acids. CDR3 coding DNA: TGTGCCAGCAGTTCCCTGCCGAATGAAAAACTGTTTTTT. Translation gives CASSSLPNEKLFF.

This clonotype was observed a single time. The chain uses TRBV11-3 and TRBJ2-3, with a tentative D call TRBD2 (6 bases). The CDR3 is 14 amino acids. The V gene lost 1 base and the J gene lost 6 bases, with 11 bases spanning the gap. The germline V gene has CDR1 SGHNT and CDR2 YENEEA. CDR3 protein: CASSLGIAADTQYF. The CDR3 nucleotides read TGTGCCAGCAGCTTAGGTATAGCGGCGGATACGCAGTATTTT.

The V gene is TRBV7-2, the J gene TRBJ2-3, with 10 bases identical to TRBD2. The CDR3 is 14 amino acids. Per the germline V gene, CDR1 is SGHTA and CDR2 is FQGNSA. With V trimmed by 6 bases and J by 4 bases, 4 bases remained unmatched. As DNA, the CDR3 is TGTGCCAGCAGAGTTGGGACTAGCGCAGATACGCAGTATTTT. Amino acids: CASRVGTSADTQYF.

The chain combines TRBV7-2 with TRBJ2-3; 14 bases are a match to TRBD2. V lost 2 bases to trimming and J lost 8 bases; unmatched junction nucleotides: 6. Germline V gene data show CDR1 as SGHTA and CDR2 as FQGNSA. The CDR3 sequence is 16 residues long. DNA of the CDR3: TGTGCCAGCAGCTTAATTCGACTAGCGGGGGGGAGTACGCAGTATTTT. As protein: CASSLIRLAGGSTQYF.

The rearrangement joins TRBV15 to TRBJ1-1; D not certain. With 3 bases removed from V and 0 bases from J, the gap between germline ends came to 11 bases. Looked up from germline, CDR1 is LNHNV and CDR2 is YYDKDF (reference sequence). The CDR3 sequence is 15 residues long. The CDR3 reads CATSSRSGLNTEAFF. CDR3 nucleotides: TGTGCCACCAGCAGTCGCAGTGGGCTGAACACTGAAGCTTTCTTT.

The chain has TRBV20-1 and TRBJ2-7; tentatively, D is TRBD1 (8 bases). The CDR3 extends over 15 amino acids. Germline V gene lookup returns CDR1 DFQATT and CDR2 SNEGSKA (reference sequence). V lost 5 bases and J 4 bases, leaving 21 bases between the germline ends. The CDR3 nucleotides are TGCAGTGCTCCGACATCCGACAGGGGAGGGTACGAGCAGTACTTC. It specifies CSAPTSDRGGYEQYF.

The gene calls are TRBV7-2 and TRBJ2-7, with D hard to call. Germline V gives CDR1 SGHTA, CDR2 FQGNSA. V gave up 5 bases and J gave up 3 bases, with 8 bases separating them. The CDR3 covers 12 residues. CDR3 sequence (DNA): TGTGCCAGCAGCCTCGTTGTCTACGAGCAGTACTTC. This codes for CASSLVVYEQYF.

The CDR3 sequence: CASRGFHNEQFF. The CDR3 DNA is TGTGCCAGCAGGGGGTTTCACAATGAGCAGTTCTTC. V and J are TRBV2 and TRBJ2-1, with unresolved D. Germline loops: CDR1 SNHLY, CDR2 FYNNEI. V lost 6 bases to trimming and J lost 5 bases, with 8 bases between them. The CDR3 extends over 12 amino acids.

This clonotype was detected many times. The chain carries TRBV6-1 and TRBJ1-2, with D perhaps TRBD1 (5 bases). The germline V gene has CDR1 MNHNS and CDR2 SASEGT. The CDR3 has 13 residues. V lost 4 bases, J lost 4 bases, and 10 bases lay in between. The CDR3 protein is CASSGDGIYGYTF. For the CDR3, the DNA is TGTGCCAGCAGTGGGGACGGGATCTATGGCTACACCTTC.

The chain uses TRBV2 and TRBJ2-1, with D tentatively TRBD1 (5 bases). The V gene's germline CDR1 is SNHLY and CDR2 FYNNEI. This CDR3 is 13 amino acids long. Trimming cost V 6 bases and J 9 bases, with 15 bases left between them. The CDR3: CASSGLWGSEQFF. CDR3 nucleotides: TGTGCCAGCAGCGGCCTATGGGGCTCTGAGCAGTTCTTC.

The chain combines TRBV6-5 with TRBJ1-3; D remains ambiguous. In germline, CDR1 is MNHEY, CDR2 SVGAGI. The CDR3 is made up of 13 amino acids. Trimming removed 5 bases from V and 5 bases from J, with 10 bases in between. The CDR3 sequence: CASSQTQRNTIYF. Written as DNA, the CDR3 is TGTGCCAGCAGTCAAACACAGAGAAACACCATATATTTT.

The chain joins TRBV6-2 or TRBV6-3 to TRBJ1-6; a possible D gene is TRBD1 (5 bases). Between the trimmed V and J ends, which lost 7 bases and 8 bases, there was a span of 12 bases. The CDR3 runs 13 residues. From germline, CDR1 is MNHEY and CDR2 SVGEGT. The CDR3 loop reads CASTRQKDSPLHF. The CDR3 nucleotides are TGTGCCAGCACCAGACAGAAGGATTCACCCCTCCACTTT.

The chain combines TRBV6-1 with TRBJ2-3; D assignment may be TRBD1 or TRBD2 (5 bases each). The germline V gene encodes CDR1 MNHNS and CDR2 SASEGT. The V gene lost 6 bases and the J gene lost 2 bases, with 15 bases spanning the gap. This CDR3 contains 15 residues. The CDR3 bases are TGTGCCAGCAGGCCCACCTCGGGGACCACAGATACGCAGTATTTT. This translates into CASRPTSGTTDTQYF.

The chain combines TRBV7-3 with TRBJ2-1; 9 nucleotides line up with TRBD1. The CDR3 length is 15 residues. CDR1 and CDR2 (germline): SGHTA, FQGTGA. The ends lost 5 bases at V and 9 bases at J; junction bases unmatched: 11. CDR3 amino acids: CASSPPGQGLGEQFF. DNA of the CDR3: TGTGCCAGCAGCCCTCCGGGACAGGGTTTAGGTGAGCAGTTCTTC.

V and J are TRBV3-1 and TRBJ2-1; the D is unclear. The V and J ends lost 3 bases and 3 bases respectively, with 3 bases between them. The CDR3 totals 12 residues. CDR1 is LGHDT and CDR2 is YNNKEL in the germline V gene (reference sequence). DNA for the CDR3: TGTGCCAGCAGCCAGGACTACAATGAGCAGTTCTTC. It is translated as CASSQDYNEQFF.

This clonotype came up a few times. V is TRBV15 and J is TRBJ2-1; TRBD2 might be the D (5 bases). The CDR3 is 13 residues long. The ends were cut back, 0 bases at V and 10 bases at J, with 10 bases in the middle. Looked up from germline, CDR1 is LNHNV and CDR2 is YYDKDF (reference sequence). The chain's CDR3 is CATSRDPRGEQFF. CDR3 DNA sequence: TGTGCCACCAGCAGAGATCCGAGAGGGGAGCAGTTCTTC. Drawing the rest from reference TRBV15 and TRBJ2-1, the complete variable domain is DAMVIQNPRYQVTQFGKPVTLSCSQTLNHNVMYWYQQKSSQAPKLLFHYYDKDFNNEADTPDNFQSRRPNTSFCFLDIRSPGLGDTAMYLCATSRDPRGEQFFGPGTRLTVL.

The chain couples TRBV7-2 to TRBJ1-1; tentatively, D is TRBD1 (5 bases). The length of the CDR3 is 18 residues. Trimming shortened V by 0 bases and J by 0 bases, and 17 bases separated the two germline ends. Germline CDR1 reads SGHTA; CDR2 reads FQGNSA. This CDR3 is CASSLAPSGGFLNTEAFF. The CDR3 DNA is TGTGCCAGCAGCTTAGCGCCTTCGGGGGGTTTTTTGAACACTGAAGCTTTCTTT.

This rearrangement joins TRBV4-1 to TRBJ2-7; 7 nucleotides line up with TRBD1. From germline, CDR1 is MGHRA and CDR2 YSYEKL. The CDR3 totals 15 residues. V shed 0 bases and J 2 bases; nucleotides not matched to a gene: 4. CDR3 sequence: CASSQDRQGPYEQYF. The CDR3 DNA reads TGCGCCAGCAGCCAAGATCGACAGGGTCCCTACGAGCAGTACTTC.

The chain employs TRBV24-1 and TRBJ2-2; TRBD2 agrees at 7 bases. Germline V gives CDR1 KGHDR, CDR2 SFDVKD. Trimming took 3 bases from V and 0 from J; bases not matched to a gene: 3. The CDR3 is 16 amino acids. CDR3 residues: CATSDIGLANTGELFF. DNA for the CDR3: TGTGCCACCAGTGATATCGGACTAGCGAACACCGGGGAGCTGTTTTTT.

This clonotype was observed a handful of times. The CDR3 loop is CASRGTAVNTEAFF. CDR3 coding DNA: TGTGCCAGCAGGGGGACAGCCGTGAACACTGAAGCTTTCTTT. The chain couples TRBV2 to TRBJ1-1; 7 bases agree with TRBD1. The J segment lost 0 bases and the V segment lost 6 bases, leaving 4 bases of the junction unmatched. Germline V gene data show CDR1 as SNHLY and CDR2 as FYNNEI. This CDR3 contains 14 residues.

With regard to this clonotype: An end of the junction does not agree with germline; a read error may underlie this. The chain uses TRBV7-9 and TRBJ1-1; the D gene is possibly TRBD1 (5 bases). The germline CDR1 and CDR2 sequences are SEHNR and FQNEAQ (reference sequence). This CDR3 comprises 15 residues. The CDR3 here is CASTLYRGGNTEAFF. Here the CDR3 DNA reads TGTGCCAGCACCTTATACCGGGGGGGGAACACTGAAGCTTTCTTT.

This clonotype has just a few counts. The chain couples TRBV19 to TRBJ2-3; weak D call: TRBD2 (6 bases). The CDR3 has 13 amino acids. CDR1 and CDR2 (germline): LNHDA, SQIVND (reference sequence). V lost 6 bases to trimming and J lost 8 bases, with 15 bases between them. CDR3 loop: CASSGILEGTQYF. In DNA form, the CDR3 reads TGTGCCAGTAGCGGGATACTGGAGGGTACGCAGTATTTT.

The chain joins TRBV20-1 to TRBJ1-5, with 7 nucleotides matching TRBD1. The CDR3 covers 13 residues. J was trimmed by 1 base and V by 6 bases; bases with no gene match: 3. CDR1 is DFQATT and CDR2 is SNEGSKA in the germline V gene (reference sequence). The chain's CDR3 is CSAKGQSNQPQHF. The CDR3 DNA follows: TGCAGTGCCAAGGGACAGAGCAATCAGCCCCAGCATTTT.